This entry lists 23 T cell receptor beta chains sequenced from one sample in a study of cytotoxic CD8 clonotypes in ibrutinib-treated CLL. The method was immunoSEQ multiplex PCR; TCRdb's version includes in-frame clones alone and lacks a portion of them. The sample contains fewer than 200,000 clones, approximately 80% of which appear only once. Sequencing was performed on PBMCs, taken after 24 months of ibrutinib treatment. All receptors derive from a human donor with chronic lymphocytic leukemia.

The chain has TRBV7-9 and TRBJ1-1, with no clear D. The germline V gene encodes CDR1 SEHNR and CDR2 FQNEAQ (reference sequence). CDR3 length: 13 amino acids. V dropped 5 bases and J dropped 5 bases, with 12 bases sitting between them. DNA for the CDR3: TGTGCCAGCAGCCCCCTTGGAGGGACTGAAGCTTTCTTT. Translation: CASSPLGGTEAFF.

The CDR3 here is CASRDRKAFF. In nucleotides, the CDR3 is TGTGCCAGCCGGGACAGGAAAGCTTTCTTT. The V and J genes are TRBV2 and TRBJ1-1; the match to TRBD1 covers 8 bases. Germline lookup yields CDR1 SNHLY and CDR2 FYNNEI. The J segment lost 9 bases and the V segment lost 8 bases, leaving 2 bases of the junction unmatched. The CDR3 totals 10 residues. Supplemented by reference TRBV2 and TRBJ1-1, the full variable domain reads EPEVTQTPSHQVTQMGQEVILRCVPISNHLYFYWYRQILGQKVEFLVSFYNNEISEKSEIFDDQFSVERPDGSNFTLKIRSTKLEDSAMYFCASRDRKAFFGQGTRLTVV.

The chain employs TRBV30 and TRBJ2-7; 9 bases fit TRBD1. This CDR3 region has 14 residues. J was trimmed by 3 bases and V by 5 bases; bases with no gene match: 8. The germline gives CDR1 GTSNPN, CDR2 SVGIG (reference sequence). The DNA of the CDR3 is TGTGCCTGGGCACCGGGACAGGGATACTACGAGCAGTACTTC. Translation: CAWAPGQGYYEQYF.

A few counts support this clone. The genes are TRBV6-1 and TRBJ2-1, with D unresolved. Trimming left V 4 bases short and J 0 bases short, with 10 bases between. Germline CDR1 reads MNHNS; CDR2 reads SASEGT. This CDR3 contains 15 residues. CDR3 protein: CASSAVVNSYNEQFF. CDR3 bases: TGTGCCAGCAGTGCCGTGGTGAACTCCTACAATGAGCAGTTCTTC.

The V gene is TRBV12-2, the J gene TRBJ1-3. TRBV12-2 is flagged as a pseudogene. This CDR3 spans 17 amino acids. The chain's CDR3 is CASRLINRLSSGNTIYF. CDR3 sequence (DNA): TGTGCAAGTCGCTTAATTAATCGGCTAAGCTCTGGAAACACCATATATTTT.

The genes are TRBV30 and TRBJ1-2, with D perhaps matching TRBD1 (5 bases). In germline, CDR1 is GTSNPN, CDR2 SVGIG (reference sequence). V gave up 3 bases and J gave up 4 bases, with 12 bases separating them. The CDR3 runs to 13 residues. The CDR3 DNA is TGTGCCTGGAGCGAAGACAGTTTCTATGGCTACACCTTC. This sequence encodes CAWSEDSFYGYTF.

V gene TRBV6-1 combines with J gene TRBJ1-4; weak D call: TRBD1 (6 bases). Germline CDR1 MNHNS, CDR2 SASEGT. This CDR3 is 13 amino acids long. V lost 3 bases and J lost 10, with 12 bases in between. As DNA, the CDR3 is TGTGCCAGCAGTGACGGGGGGCTGGGAAAACTGTTTTTT. This encodes CASSDGGLGKLFF.

V is TRBV5-1 and J is TRBJ2-5; 10 bases fit TRBD2. This CDR3 has 18 amino acids. The germline V gene has CDR1 SGHRS and CDR2 YFSETQ. J gave up 3 bases and V 4 bases, and 15 bases lay outside the gene matches. CDR3 amino acids: CASSPTLIAGGSKETQYF. CDR3 sequence (DNA): TGCGCCAGCAGCCCGACATTAATAGCGGGGGGATCGAAAGAGACCCAGTACTTC.

The V call is TRBV5-4, the J call TRBJ2-1; 7 bases map to TRBD2. Germline V gene data show CDR1 as SGHNT and CDR2 as YYREEE (reference sequence). The CDR3 runs to 15 residues. V gave up 0 bases and J gave up 6 bases; unmatched junction bases: 6. The CDR3 spells CASSLDGRSTNEQFF. CDR3 nucleotide sequence: TGTGCCAGCAGCTTGGACGGGAGGTCTACCAATGAGCAGTTCTTC.

Turning to this clone: This CDR3 is also generated by other DNA sequences in the sample. The J gene is TRBJ1-5, the V gene TRBV7-2; TRBD1 aligns across 8 bases. CDR1 SGHTA and CDR2 FQGNSA come from the germline V gene. This CDR3 contains 15 residues. V gave up 0 bases and J gave up 6 bases; unmatched junction bases: 4. CDR3 protein: CASSLAQGAAQPQHF. As DNA, the CDR3 is TGTGCCAGCAGCTTAGCGCAGGGGGCGGCTCAGCCCCAGCATTTT.

The rearrangement joins TRBV18 to TRBJ1-4, with D possibly TRBD1 on 6 matching bases. Germline-derived CDR1 and CDR2 are KGHSH and LQKENI. V gave up 6 bases and J gave up 5 bases, with 13 bases separating them. The CDR3 covers 14 residues. This CDR3 is CASSRGSENEKLFF. DNA for the CDR3: TGTGCCAGCTCGAGGGGGTCTGAGAATGAAAAACTGTTTTTT. Based on the CDR3 plus reference TRBV18 and TRBJ1-4, the full variable domain is NAGVMQNPRHLVRRRGQEARLRCSPMKGHSHVYWYRQLPEEGLKFMVYLQKENIIDESGMPKERFSAEFPKEGPSILRIQQVVRGDSAAYFCASSRGSENEKLFFGSGTQLSVL.

The chain has TRBV14 and TRBJ2-7, with D possibly TRBD1 on 6 matching bases. The CDR3 extends over 13 amino acids. Germline CDR1 is SGHDN and CDR2 is FVKESK. V was clipped by 0 bases and J by 7 bases, with 10 bases between them. The CDR3 is CASSQELQGEQYF. The CDR3 DNA reads TGTGCCAGCAGCCAAGAGTTGCAGGGGGAGCAGTACTTC.

This chain's CDR3 is CASSVQGQSRETQYF. CDR3 bases: TGTGCCAGCAGTGTCCAGGGTCAATCTCGAGAGACCCAGTACTTC. The chain combines TRBV6-1 with TRBJ2-5; D is possibly TRBD1 (5 bases). Between the trimmed V and J ends, which lost 4 bases and 4 bases, there was a span of 16 bases. Germline CDR1 MNHNS, CDR2 SASEGT. The CDR3 is 15 amino acids.

This clone has more than one count but fewer than ten. The chain joins TRBV6-6 to TRBJ1-1; D remains unclear. Germline loops: CDR1 MNHNY, CDR2 SVGAGI (reference sequence). Deletions cut 7 bases from V and 0 bases from J, with 15 bases between. This CDR3 has 15 amino acids. The CDR3: CASTASKHMNTEAFF. CDR3 bases: TGTGCCAGCACTGCCTCCAAACACATGAACACTGAAGCTTTCTTT.

V and J are TRBV19 and TRBJ2-5, with 8 bases lining up with TRBD1. The trim removed 5 bases at V and 5 bases at J, leaving 7 bases unmatched. The CDR3 is made up of 14 amino acids. The V gene's germline CDR1 is LNHDA and CDR2 SQIVND (reference sequence). In nucleotides, the CDR3 is TGTGCCAGTAGTCACGACAGGGGTGCGGAGACCCAGTACTTC. Protein: CASSHDRGAETQYF.

The chain is built from TRBV30 and TRBJ2-3; 11 nucleotides match TRBD1. In germline, CDR1 is GTSNPN, CDR2 SVGIG (reference sequence). V gave up 3 bases and J gave up 5 bases; unmatched junction bases: 10. The CDR3 is 16 residues long. CDR3 sequence reads: CAWSDPGQGALDTQYF. CDR3 coding DNA: TGTGCCTGGAGCGACCCTGGACAGGGGGCTTTAGATACGCAGTATTTT.

This chain connects TRBV6-6 to TRBJ2-7; 8 nucleotides line up with TRBD2. Looked up from germline, CDR1 is MNHNY and CDR2 is SVGAGI (reference sequence). The length of the CDR3 is 15 residues. With V trimmed by 6 bases and J by 2 bases, 9 bases remained unmatched. The CDR3, as DNA: TGTGCCAGCAGCCACGGCGGGAGGTCCGCCTACGAGCAGTACTTC. Protein sequence: CASSHGGRSAYEQYF.

V and J are TRBV7-6 and TRBJ1-5; D unclear. The CDR3 is made up of 16 amino acids. Trimming stripped 5 bases from V and 1 base from J, with 15 bases between. The germline gives CDR1 SGHVS, CDR2 FNYEAQ. This CDR3 reads CASSPRRAESNQPQHF. Here the CDR3 DNA reads TGTGCCAGCAGCCCCCGGAGGGCCGAAAGCAATCAGCCCCAGCATTTT.

This rearrangement joins TRBV7-4 to TRBJ2-7, with 8 bases that match TRBD1. Germline V lookup: CDR1 SGHVT, CDR2 SQSDAQ. The CDR3 has 15 residues. The trim removed 1 base at V and 4 bases at J, leaving 6 bases unmatched. CDR3: CASSLVGTGRYEQYF. The CDR3 DNA sequence: TGTGCCAGCAGCTTAGTGGGGACAGGACGTTACGAGCAGTACTTC.

V gene TRBV11-2 combines with J gene TRBJ1-2; D is possibly TRBD1 (5 bases). The V end was cut by 9 bases, the J end by 8 bases, with 25 bases between. The CDR3 covers 15 residues. Germline V gene sequence: CDR1 SGHAT, CDR2 FQNNGV. CDR3 sequence reads: CASLGMGVPSGGYTF. In DNA form, the CDR3 reads TGTGCCAGTTTGGGTATGGGGGTTCCTTCGGGAGGCTACACCTTC.

As DNA, the CDR3 is TGTGCCTGGAGTTCCCAGCCGGGGGGAATCGGGACCCAGTACTTC. This codes for CAWSSQPGGIGTQYF. The chain recombines TRBV30 with TRBJ2-5; 7 bases map to TRBD2. CDR3 length: 15 amino acids. Germline V gene sequence: CDR1 GTSNPN, CDR2 SVGIG (reference sequence). J lost 7 bases, V lost 2 bases, and 13 bases had no gene match.

This chain uses TRBV19 with TRBJ1-2, with a possible D match to TRBD1 (5 bases). Germline V gene lookup returns CDR1 LNHDA and CDR2 SQIVND (reference sequence). Trimming left V 7 bases short and J 4 bases short, with 16 bases between. The CDR3 covers 14 residues. The chain's CDR3 is CASTPGGGRYGYTF. The CDR3, as DNA: TGTGCCAGTACCCCTGGGGGGGGACGCTATGGCTACACCTTC.

This chain connects TRBV6-5 to TRBJ2-7; 7 nucleotides line up with TRBD1. The germline V gene has CDR1 MNHEY and CDR2 SVGAGI. With V trimmed by 2 bases and J by 7 bases, 11 bases remained unmatched. This CDR3 comprises 15 residues. CDR3 sequence (DNA): TGTGCCAGCAGTTACCGACAGGGATCTGGATTGGAGCAGTACTTC. As protein: CASSYRQGSGLEQYF.